The clone carrying this T cell receptor (beta chain) occurred a few times. The antigen is not known. Trimming at V came to 5 bases and at J to 3 bases, leaving 2 bases not matched to a gene. The length of the CDR3 is 14 residues. Looked up from germline, CDR1 is MNHEY and CDR2 is SMNVEV (reference sequence). Unique molecular identifiers featured in how the TCRbeta library was prepared. Using its own MiXCR run on the PCR reads, TCRdb lists one record per CDR3 protein. The sample lists 700,000 to 950,000 distinct CDR3 sequences, about 16% occurring once. The data derive from a study of T-cell reconstitution after alpha-beta-depleted transplantation in children. Study-wide points: Several hundred expanded graft clones reportedly supplied alpha-beta T cells about two months after transplant. Certain patients had high TCRbeta diversity at day 60, and it came from recipient T cells and thymic progenitors that survived. Diversity and T-cell counts at one year after transplant derived mostly from new T cells.

V usage is TRBV27 and J usage is TRBJ1-2, with 11 bases matching TRBD1. The sequence derives from a male patient aged 10 to 17 who had a stem cell transplant for acute lymphoblastic leukemia, so the T cells may come from the graft donor. Sequencing used PBMCs, mostly from graft donor cells, obtained 360 days after TCRalphabeta/CD19-depleted stem cell transplant. CDR3 loop: CASSRGQGDYGYTF. CDR3 in DNA: TGTGCCAGCAGTAGGGGACAGGGGGACTATGGCTACACCTTC.